What follows are 29 T cell receptor beta chains derived from one specimen sequenced in a study of OX40 agonist ivuxolimab in advanced cancers. TCRdb's copy holds only in-frame clones and misses some; the assay was immunoSEQ multiplex PCR. The table lists 48,000 or so clones, approximately 90% of them singletons. This specimen consisted of CD4+ or CD8+ T cells sorted from blood, obtained in a trial of the OX40 agonist ivuxolimab. Source of these receptors: an adult with an advanced solid tumor such as melanoma, head and neck, liver or kidney cancer.

The rearrangement joins TRBV19 to TRBJ1-1; a possible D gene is TRBD1 (5 bases). CDR1 is LNHDA and CDR2 is SQIVND in the germline V gene (reference sequence). Trimming removed 4 bases from V and 1 base from J, with 7 bases in between. The CDR3 runs 13 residues. The CDR3 loop is CASSKGQNTEAFF. The CDR3 DNA sequence: TGTGCCAGTAGTAAGGGGCAGAACACTGAAGCTTTCTTT.

The gene calls are TRBV4-3 and TRBJ1-1; D remains unclear. With 7 bases removed from V and 6 bases from J, the gap between germline ends came to 15 bases. Germline CDR1 reads LGHNA; CDR2 reads YSLEER. This CDR3 comprises 13 residues. The CDR3 region is CASTDGFGAEAFF. The CDR3 nucleotides read TGCGCCAGCACTGACGGGTTTGGGGCTGAAGCTTTCTTT.

The genes are TRBV28 and TRBJ2-5; 8 bases match TRBD1. Looked up from germline, CDR1 is MDHEN and CDR2 is SYDVKM. V shed 9 bases and J 1 base; nucleotides not matched to a gene: 4. There are 13 residues in the CDR3. The CDR3 DNA reads TGTGCCAGTTCCGGACAGGGCCAAGAGACCCAGTACTTC. Its translation is CASSGQGQETQYF.

V and J are TRBV5-1 and TRBJ2-2; D possibly corresponds to TRBD2 (7 bases). The CDR3 loop spans 17 amino acids. The germline V gene has CDR1 SGHRS and CDR2 YFSETQ. V lost 5 bases and J lost 3, with 20 bases in between. In nucleotides, the CDR3 is TGCGCCAGCAGGAGTGGTAACGGGGGGCCGGACACCGGGGAGCTGTTTTTT. This sequence encodes CASRSGNGGPDTGELFF. The full variable domain, in which reference TRBV5-1 and TRBJ2-2 provide the parts outside the CDR3, is KAGVTQTPRYLIKTRGQQVTLSCSPISGHRSVSWYQQTPGQGLQFLFEYFSETQRNKGNFPGRFSGRQFSNSRSEMNVSTLELGDSALYLCASRSGNGGPDTGELFFGEGSRLTVL.

This clone was counted ten times or more. CDR3 DNA sequence: TGTGCCAGCAGCTTAGGTTGGGCAGGCGGGGAGTATGGCTACACCTTC. This encodes CASSLGWAGGEYGYTF. This chain connects TRBV7-8 to TRBJ1-2; D call uncertain. CDR3 length: 16 residues. Germline V lookup: CDR1 SGHVS, CDR2 FQNEAQ. Between the trimmed V and J ends, which lost 1 base and 5 bases, there was a span of 17 bases.

This chain links TRBV27 with TRBJ2-5; maybe TRBD1 (5 bases). The DNA end lines up better with TRBJ2-7; the J call may be wrong. Germline V gene lookup returns CDR1 MNHEY and CDR2 SMNVEV (reference sequence). This CDR3 region has 15 residues. The CDR3 DNA reads TGTGCCAGCAGCCATTCTCAGGGATCGGCCTACGAGCAGTACTTC. Residues: CASSHSQGSAYEQYF.

The chain is built from TRBV12-5 and TRBJ1-2, with a weak D call TRBD1 (6 bases). CDR1 and CDR2 (germline): LGHNT, FRNRAP. The CDR3 extends over 14 amino acids. V was shortened by 1 base and J by 6 bases, with 12 bases between the two germline ends. CDR3 nucleotide sequence: TGTGCTAGTGGTTTGGGATCAGGGGTGGATGGCTACACCTTC. Translating gives CASGLGSGVDGYTF.

V usage is TRBV6-4 and J usage is TRBJ2-1; maybe TRBD2 (5 bases). This CDR3 contains 14 residues. V shed 3 bases and J shed 7 bases, with 13 bases lying between them. The germline V gene has CDR1 MRHNA and CDR2 SNTAGT. The CDR3, as DNA: TGTGCCAGCAGTGAAGGTGTCGAGGGTAATGAGCAGTTCTTC. Protein product: CASSEGVEGNEQFF.

The chain combines TRBV7-9 with TRBJ2-5, with 10 positions matching TRBD2. The junction had 7 bases not matched to a gene; V was cut back by 5 bases and J by 1 base. The CDR3 contains 16 residues. Germline CDR1 and CDR2: SEHNR and FQNEAQ (reference sequence). Written as DNA, the CDR3 is TGTGCCAGCAGCCCCGGACTAGCGGATCTCCAAGAGACCCAGTACTTC. Translating gives CASSPGLADLQETQYF.

The chain combines TRBV29-1 with TRBJ2-5; the D call may be TRBD1 or TRBD2 (7 bases each). This CDR3 spans 12 amino acids. The germline V and J ends were trimmed by 7 bases and 10 bases, with 19 bases remaining between them. Looked up from germline, CDR1 is SQVTM and CDR2 is ANQGSEA. The CDR3 protein is CSGTQGGGGQYF. CDR3 sequence (DNA): TGCAGCGGGACCCAGGGGGGGGGTGGCCAGTACTTC. The complete variable domain, with remaining parts taken from reference TRBV29-1 and TRBJ2-5, reads SAVISQKPSRDICQRGTSLTIQCQVDSQVTMMFWYRQQPGQSLTLIATANQGSEATYESGFVIDKFPISRPNLTFSTLTVSNMSPEDSSIYLCSGTQGGGGQYFGPGTRLLVL.

The chain recombines TRBV2 with TRBJ2-3; 7 bases fit TRBD1. Germline V lookup: CDR1 SNHLY, CDR2 FYNNEI. Trimming took 6 bases from V and 2 from J; bases not matched to a gene: 8. This CDR3 has 15 residues. The CDR3 region has the DNA TGTGCCAGCAGGTCCGAAGGGGGCTCCACAGATACGCAGTATTTT. Amino acid sequence: CASRSEGGSTDTQYF.

The gene calls are TRBV19 and TRBJ1-5; tentative D call: TRBD1 (5 bases). Trimming took 7 bases from V and 7 from J, leaving 14 bases between them. Germline CDR1 reads LNHDA; CDR2 reads SQIVND (reference sequence). This CDR3 has 13 residues. CDR3 DNA: TGTGCCAGTACCAACTCACAGGAACAGCCCCAGCATTTT. Amino acids: CASTNSQEQPQHF.

V usage is TRBV19 and J usage is TRBJ2-7, with D uncertain. CDR1 is LNHDA, CDR2 SQIVND, per germline (reference sequence). Trimming cost V 3 bases and J 0 bases, with 9 bases left between them. The CDR3 is made up of 14 amino acids. The CDR3 sequence: CASSIHDPSYEQYF. CDR3 in DNA: TGTGCCAGTAGTATTCACGACCCCTCCTACGAGCAGTACTTC.

The chain combines TRBV27 with TRBJ2-7, with 11 bases identical to TRBD2. In germline, CDR1 is MNHEY, CDR2 SMNVEV (reference sequence). With 7 bases clipped from V and 5 bases from J, the junction kept 7 bases outside the gene matches. CDR3 length equals 14 residues. CDR3 in DNA: TGTGCCAGCACTCCTAGCGGGGGGAACGACGAGCAGTACTTC. It codes for CASTPSGGNDEQYF.

In its sample, this clone was seen a few times. This chain links TRBV7-6 with TRBJ1-6; 8 bases align to TRBD1. V shed 2 bases, J shed 9 bases, and the junction held 3 bases outside the gene matches. This CDR3 spans 14 amino acids. CDR1 and CDR2 from the germline V gene are SGHVS and FNYEAQ. The CDR3 here is CASSLSQGGSPLHF. The CDR3 nucleotides are TGTGCCAGCAGCTTATCACAGGGGGGTTCACCCCTCCACTTT.

The gene calls are TRBV28 and TRBJ1-2; TRBD1 matches at 9 bases. The germline gives CDR1 MDHEN, CDR2 SYDVKM. After removal of 6 bases from V and 6 bases from J, the junction contained 2 bases not matched to a gene. This CDR3 contains 12 residues. The CDR3 DNA reads as TGTGCCAGCAGCCGGACAGGGGATGGCTACACCTTC. Translating it yields CASSRTGDGYTF.

The chain uses TRBV7-2 and TRBJ1-5; D is ambiguous. The CDR3 is 15 residues long. Germline lookup yields CDR1 SGHTA and CDR2 FQGNSA. V was trimmed by 2 bases and J by 7 bases, leaving 15 bases between them. CDR3 protein: CASSLFVSERQPQHF. The CDR3 DNA reads TGTGCCAGCAGCTTATTCGTCAGCGAGCGGCAGCCCCAGCATTTT.

The chain is built from TRBV11-3 and TRBJ1-3; 8 bases are shared with TRBD1. In germline, CDR1 is SGHNT, CDR2 YENEEA. The ends lost 8 bases at V and 3 bases at J; junction bases unmatched: 18. This CDR3 is 18 amino acids long. The CDR3 coding sequence is TGTGCCAGCCCCCTTGAGGTAGAGACAGGGGAAGGTGGAAACACCATATATTTT. The encoded protein is CASPLEVETGEGGNTIYF.

The chain has TRBV14 and TRBJ1-1; a possible D gene is TRBD1 (5 bases). Trimming stripped 2 bases from V and 0 bases from J, with 10 bases between. The CDR3 has 15 amino acids. CDR1 is SGHDN and CDR2 is FVKESK in the germline V gene. CDR3 DNA sequence: TGTGCCAGCAGCCAATATCAGGGAATGAACACTGAAGCTTTCTTT. Translating it yields CASSQYQGMNTEAFF. Together with reference TRBV14 and TRBJ1-1, the CDR3 gives the full variable domain: EAGVTQFPSHSVIEKGQTVTLRCDPISGHDNLYWYRRVMGKEIKFLLHFVKESKQDESGMPNNRFLAERTGGTYSTLKVQPAELEDSGVYFCASSQYQGMNTEAFFGQGTRLTVV.

The rearrangement uses TRBV9 and TRBJ1-2, with D perhaps matching TRBD1 (6 bases). V was pared by 2 bases and J by 8 bases, with 16 bases between. Germline CDR1 SGDLS, CDR2 YYNGEE. This CDR3 contains 14 residues. CDR3 sequence reads: CASSVDGGAGGYTF. CDR3 sequence (DNA): TGTGCCAGCAGCGTCGACGGGGGCGCAGGGGGCTACACCTTC.

This clone was observed a single time. The genes are TRBV30 and TRBJ2-3; D gene unclear. CDR3 length: 14 amino acids. Per the germline V gene, CDR1 is GTSNPN and CDR2 is SVGIG (reference sequence). V was clipped by 1 base and J by 7 bases, with 15 bases between them. CDR3 protein: CAWSGLVSLHTQYF. The CDR3 bases are TGTGCCTGGAGTGGGTTAGTCTCCCTCCATACGCAGTATTTT.

The rearrangement uses TRBV29-1 and TRBJ2-1; D call uncertain. Germline V CDR1 and CDR2: SQVTM, ANQGSEA. The CDR3 is 13 residues long. V was pared by 8 bases and J by 4 bases, with 15 bases between. The CDR3 DNA is TGCAGCCTCACAACCTCCGGATACAATGAGCAGTTCTTC. Its protein is CSLTTSGYNEQFF.

This chain joins TRBV6-5 and TRBJ2-7, with 10 bases aligning to TRBD2. The CDR3 loop spans 14 amino acids. V was clipped by 2 bases and J by 5 bases; unmatched bases: 3. Germline CDR1 MNHEY, CDR2 SVGAGI. CDR3 nucleotide sequence: TGTGCCAGCAGTTACGGACTAGCGGCCGACGAGCAGTACTTC. Protein product: CASSYGLAADEQYF.

V usage is TRBV4-1 and J usage is TRBJ2-7; 15 bases fit TRBD2. CDR1 is MGHRA and CDR2 is YSYEKL in the germline V gene. This CDR3 comprises 19 residues. Unmatched junction bases numbered 9, after V lost 0 bases and J lost 3 bases. CDR3 sequence (DNA): TGCGCCAGCAGCCAAGAAAGAGGACTAGCGGGGGGGTCAGTCTACGAGCAGTACTTC. Translated, it gives CASSQERGLAGGSVYEQYF.

The chain recombines TRBV6-5 with TRBJ2-1, with D perhaps being TRBD1 or TRBD2 (5 bases each). This CDR3 region has 11 residues. In germline, CDR1 is MNHEY, CDR2 SVGAGI. V gave up 7 bases and J gave up 13 bases, with 14 bases separating them. The DNA of the CDR3 is TGTGCCAGCATCTTCCGGGGCGAACAGTTCTTC. Protein product: CASIFRGEQFF.

The rearrangement joins TRBV18 to TRBJ2-1; TRBD1 aligns across 9 bases. The germline V gene has CDR1 KGHSH and CDR2 LQKENI. Unmatched junction bases numbered 9, after V lost 3 bases and J lost 9 bases. The CDR3 contains 15 residues. The CDR3, as DNA: TGTGCCAGCTCACCTCCGGGACAGGGCTCTCTTGAGCAGTTCTTC. Translated, it gives CASSPPGQGSLEQFF.

The J gene is TRBJ2-4, the V gene TRBV10-1; D remains ambiguous. The V end was cut by 9 bases, the J end by 1 base, with 7 bases between. Germline assignment: CDR1 WNHNN and CDR2 SYGVQD (reference sequence). The CDR3 runs 12 residues. This chain's CDR3 is CASTGAKNIQYF. The CDR3 bases are TGCGCCAGTACTGGGGCCAAAAACATTCAGTACTTC.

The CDR3 sequence: CAWSVLGGTEAFF. As DNA, the CDR3 is TGTGCCTGGAGTGTACTAGGGGGCACTGAAGCTTTCTTT. The rearrangement uses TRBV30 and TRBJ1-1; possibly TRBD1 for D (6 bases). The germline V and J ends were trimmed by 0 bases and 4 bases, with 9 bases remaining between them. This CDR3 has 13 amino acids. Germline V gives CDR1 GTSNPN, CDR2 SVGIG (reference sequence).

The chain has TRBV27 and TRBJ2-7; 7 nucleotides line up with TRBD1. This CDR3 is 13 amino acids long. The germline gives CDR1 MNHEY, CDR2 SMNVEV (reference sequence). The J segment lost 5 bases and the V segment lost 3 bases, leaving 4 bases of the junction unmatched. CDR3: CASSFTGVHEQYF. CDR3 DNA sequence: TGTGCCAGCAGTTTTACAGGGGTGCACGAGCAGTACTTC.